This T cell receptor (beta chain) was sequenced in a study of Graves' ophthalmopathy and Graves' hyperthyroidism. Overall study: At initial diagnosis, peripheral blood was obtained, and this preceded any treatment.

Amplification targeted the TCR beta CDR3 regions, with RNA transcripts as the source material. Following a first-round RT-PCR that used HTBI primers, a second-round multiplex PCR was carried out. TCRdb re-called the multiplex PCR reads with MiXCR, one entry per CDR3 protein. The profile shows 500,000 to 800,000 distinct CDR3 sequences, about 38% of them singletons. Trimming cost V 5 bases and J 8 bases; bases outside gene matches: 8. The length of the CDR3 is 13 residues. Germline values: CDR1 GTSNPN, CDR2 SVGIG (reference sequence). A duration under 3 months, NOSPECS ≥4, CAS ≥3 and moderate-to-severe activity characterized the donors with ophthalmopathy. Researchers turned away patients with other autoimmune diseases, uncontrolled infections, pregnancy or lactation. The diagnosis combined clinical symptoms, thyroxine, TRAb, thyroid ultrasound and orbital computed tomography scans.

This TCR was sampled from an adult man with Graves' ophthalmopathy. The rearrangement uses TRBV30 and TRBJ1-2, with 10 nucleotides matching TRBD1. Sample: peripheral blood. The chain's CDR3 is CAWFPGTGEGYTF. The CDR3 region has the DNA TGTGCCTGGTTCCCCGGGACAGGGGAAGGCTACACCTTC.